The source of this T cell receptor beta chain is a study of T cell clusters in autoimmune cytopenias. Overall study findings and caveats: The T cell clusters came from computational analysis alone and lack functional validation. TRB repertoire shifts in secondary cytopenia and chronic lymphocytic leukemia mostly reflected lymphoma, not autoimmunity. No cluster-lack signature appeared between secondary cytopenia and chronic lymphocytic leukemia patients, apparently due to lymphoma masking. Primary autoimmune cytopenia patients seemingly lacked the physiological T cell clusters found in healthy donors.

TRB was amplified from approximately 250 ng of peripheral blood genomic DNA per sample. For this clonotype: What it binds is not known.

Germline V CDR1 and CDR2: LNHDA, SQIVND (reference sequence). The CDR3 length is 14 residues. TRB rearrangements were amplified by touch-down multiplex PCR with mixed TRB-A/B primers. TCRdb re-called the multiplex PCR reads, yielding one record per CDR3 amino acid sequence without DNA. This sample's table reports 9,500 to 15,000 distinct CDR3 sequences. What was sequenced was peripheral blood. The chain couples TRBV19 to TRBJ2-3; TCRdb calls TRBD2, which cannot be checked without DNA. The TCR sequence derives from a human donor with an autoimmune cytopenia or autoimmune hepatitis (not recorded which). The CDR3 sequence: CASSTSGGADTQYF.